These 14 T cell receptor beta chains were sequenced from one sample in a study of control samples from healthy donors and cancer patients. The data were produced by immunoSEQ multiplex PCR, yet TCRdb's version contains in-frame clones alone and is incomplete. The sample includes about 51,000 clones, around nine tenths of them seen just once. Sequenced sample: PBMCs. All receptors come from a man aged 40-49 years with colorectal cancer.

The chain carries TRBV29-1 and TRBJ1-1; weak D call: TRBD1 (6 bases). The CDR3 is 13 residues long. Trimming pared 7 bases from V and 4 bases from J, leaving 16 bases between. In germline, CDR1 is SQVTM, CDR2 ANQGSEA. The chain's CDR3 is CSARTDVGTEAFF. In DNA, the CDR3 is TGCAGCGCACGGACAGACGTGGGCACTGAAGCTTTCTTT.

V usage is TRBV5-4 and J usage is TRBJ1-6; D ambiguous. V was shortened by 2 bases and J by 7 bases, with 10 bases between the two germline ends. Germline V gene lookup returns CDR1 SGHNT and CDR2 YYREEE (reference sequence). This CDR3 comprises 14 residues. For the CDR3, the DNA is TGTGCCAGCAGCTTAGATGGCTTCAATTCACCCCTCCACTTT. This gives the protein CASSLDGFNSPLHF. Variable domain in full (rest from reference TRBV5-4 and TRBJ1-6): ETGVTQSPTHLIKTRGQQVTLRCSSQSGHNTVSWYQQALGQGPQFIFQYYREEENGRGNFPPRFSGLQFPNYSSELNVNALELDDSALYLCASSLDGFNSPLHFGNGTRLTVT.

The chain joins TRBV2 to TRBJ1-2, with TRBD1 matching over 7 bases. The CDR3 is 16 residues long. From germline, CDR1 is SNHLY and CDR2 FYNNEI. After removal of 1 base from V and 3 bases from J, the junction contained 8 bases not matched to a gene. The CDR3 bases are TGTGCCAGCAGTGAAGTGAACAGGGGAGTGGACTATGGCTACACCTTC. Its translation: CASSEVNRGVDYGYTF. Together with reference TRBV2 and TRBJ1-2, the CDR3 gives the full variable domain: EPEVTQTPSHQVTQMGQEVILRCVPISNHLYFYWYRQILGQKVEFLVSFYNNEISEKSEIFDDQFSVERPDGSNFTLKIRSTKLEDSAMYFCASSEVNRGVDYGYTFGSGTRLTVV.

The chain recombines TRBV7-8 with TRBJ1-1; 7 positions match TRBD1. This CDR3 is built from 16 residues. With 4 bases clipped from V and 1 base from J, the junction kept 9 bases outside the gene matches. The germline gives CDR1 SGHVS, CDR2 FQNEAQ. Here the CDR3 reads CASSSQPTGRNTEAFF. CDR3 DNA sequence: TGTGCCAGCAGCTCGCAGCCGACAGGGCGGAACACTGAAGCTTTCTTT.

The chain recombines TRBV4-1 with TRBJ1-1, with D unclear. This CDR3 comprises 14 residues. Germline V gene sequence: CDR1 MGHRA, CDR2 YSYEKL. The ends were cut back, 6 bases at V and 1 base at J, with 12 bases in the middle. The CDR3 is CASRFGHQNTEAFF. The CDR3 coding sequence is TGCGCCAGCAGGTTTGGGCATCAGAACACTGAAGCTTTCTTT.

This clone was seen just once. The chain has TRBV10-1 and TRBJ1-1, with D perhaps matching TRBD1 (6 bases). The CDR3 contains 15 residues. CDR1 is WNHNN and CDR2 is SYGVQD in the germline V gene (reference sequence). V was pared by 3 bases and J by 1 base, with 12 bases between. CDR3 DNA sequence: TGCGCCAGCAGTGATCGGGGGGCGCAGAACACTGAAGCTTTCTTT. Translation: CASSDRGAQNTEAFF.

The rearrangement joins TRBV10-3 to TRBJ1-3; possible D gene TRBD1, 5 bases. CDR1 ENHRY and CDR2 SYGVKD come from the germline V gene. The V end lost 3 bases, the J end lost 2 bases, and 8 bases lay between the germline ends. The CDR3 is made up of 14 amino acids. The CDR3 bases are TGTGCCATCAGTGACGGGGGGACTGGAAACACCATATATTTT. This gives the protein CAISDGGTGNTIYF.

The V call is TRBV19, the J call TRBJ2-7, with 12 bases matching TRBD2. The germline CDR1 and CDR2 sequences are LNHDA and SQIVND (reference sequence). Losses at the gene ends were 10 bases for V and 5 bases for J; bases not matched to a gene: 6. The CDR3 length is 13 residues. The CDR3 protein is CATRLAGAHEQYF. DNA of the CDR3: TGTGCCACCAGACTAGCGGGAGCACACGAGCAGTACTTC.

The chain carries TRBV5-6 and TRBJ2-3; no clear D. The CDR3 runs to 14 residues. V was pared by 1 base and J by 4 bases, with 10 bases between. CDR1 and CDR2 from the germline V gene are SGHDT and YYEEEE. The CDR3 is CASSLRIAADTQYF. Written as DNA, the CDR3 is TGTGCCAGCAGCTTGCGGATAGCTGCAGATACGCAGTATTTT.

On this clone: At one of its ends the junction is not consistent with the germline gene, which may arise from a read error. The CDR3 DNA reads as TGTGTCAGCAGCTTAGTGAGCGGACCCTACGAAGAGACCCAGTACTTC. Protein product: CVSSLVSGPYEETQYF. The chain is built from TRBV5-4 and TRBJ2-5, with D tentatively TRBD2 (5 bases). CDR1 SGHNT and CDR2 YYREEE come from the germline V gene (reference sequence). The CDR3 spans 16 residues.

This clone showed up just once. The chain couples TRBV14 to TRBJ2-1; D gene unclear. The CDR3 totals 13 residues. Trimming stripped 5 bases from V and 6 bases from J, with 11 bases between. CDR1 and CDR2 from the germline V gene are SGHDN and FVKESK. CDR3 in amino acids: CASSTSWGNEQFF. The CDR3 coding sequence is TGTGCCAGCAGCACTTCTTGGGGCAATGAGCAGTTCTTC.

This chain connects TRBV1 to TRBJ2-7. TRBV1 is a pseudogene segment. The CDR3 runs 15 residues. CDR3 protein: CTSSPPGHSSYEQYF. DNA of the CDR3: TGCACCAGCAGCCCCCCCGGGCACAGTTCCTACGAGCAGTACTTC.

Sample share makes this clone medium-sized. This CDR3 reads CASSEMNTEAFF. The CDR3, as DNA: TGTGCCAGCAGTGAAATGAACACTGAAGCTTTCTTT. This chain joins TRBV2 and TRBJ1-1; no firm D call. Germline CDR1 SNHLY, CDR2 FYNNEI. Trimming left V 2 bases short and J 0 bases short, with 1 base between. The CDR3 sequence is 12 residues long.

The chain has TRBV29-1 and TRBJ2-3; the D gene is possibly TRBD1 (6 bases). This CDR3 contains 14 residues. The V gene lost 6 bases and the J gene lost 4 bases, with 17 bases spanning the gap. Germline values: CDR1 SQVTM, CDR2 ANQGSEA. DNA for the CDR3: TGCAGCGTCCGCAGGGGTGGTTTCGCAGATACGCAGTATTTT. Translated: CSVRRGGFADTQYF.